This T cell receptor (beta chain) was observed in a study of regulatory T cells in long-lasting Graves disease. Researchers made TCR beta libraries by using iRepertoire HTBI primers and running Arm-PCR on CDR3 regions. A single record per CDR3 protein comes from TCRdb applying MiXCR to the multiplex PCR reads. The sample lists 400,000 to 500,000 distinct CDR3 sequences; about 15% were seen once. Trimming took off 2 bases at V and 4 bases at J, with 11 bases between the two ends. CDR1 MGHRA and CDR2 YSYEKL come from the germline V gene. This CDR3 comprises 14 residues. This clonotype came up a few times. Time point noted: newly diagnosed GD, antithyroid drugs for less than 3 months. PBMC-extracted RNA yielded the TCR library. The same data also contributed to another study, on T cells in Graves' hyperthyroidism and ophthalmopathy. In that study: For Graves' hyperthyroidism to be stable, ophthalmopathy could not progress within 18 months. Patients between 18 and 65 years old had hyperthyroidism, newly diagnosed and lasting under 2 months.

This receptor was identified in a woman between 18 and 29 years old with Graves disease. Here the sequenced sample was peripheral blood mononuclear cells (PBMCs), taken at new diagnosis, from a patient treated with antithyroid drugs. The V call is TRBV4-1, the J call TRBJ2-5; the D gene is possibly TRBD2 (6 bases). CDR3 coding DNA: TGCGCCAGCAGCCAACGCGGGGTGGGAGAGACCCAGTACTTC. Translating gives CASSQRGVGETQYF.